The clone carrying this T cell receptor beta chain showed up just a few times. Using immunoSEQ multiplex PCR, the repertoire was profiled, and TCRdb retains in-frame clones only, with some absent. Altogether hundreds of thousands of clones are present, more than 70% being singletons, with the ten largest covering approximately 12%. The data belong to a study of blood T cell repertoires in COVID-19. V dropped 3 bases and J dropped 7 bases, with 6 bases sitting between them. This CDR3 spans 11 amino acids. Sequencing input: peripheral blood. This rearrangement joins TRBV12-3 or TRBV12-4 to TRBJ2-5; D unresolved. This TCR was recovered from a woman in her forties or fifties with COVID-19, enrolled during active disease. In nucleotides, the CDR3 is TGTGCCAGCAGTTTCCTCGGGACCCAGTACTTC. The encoded protein is CASSFLGTQYF.